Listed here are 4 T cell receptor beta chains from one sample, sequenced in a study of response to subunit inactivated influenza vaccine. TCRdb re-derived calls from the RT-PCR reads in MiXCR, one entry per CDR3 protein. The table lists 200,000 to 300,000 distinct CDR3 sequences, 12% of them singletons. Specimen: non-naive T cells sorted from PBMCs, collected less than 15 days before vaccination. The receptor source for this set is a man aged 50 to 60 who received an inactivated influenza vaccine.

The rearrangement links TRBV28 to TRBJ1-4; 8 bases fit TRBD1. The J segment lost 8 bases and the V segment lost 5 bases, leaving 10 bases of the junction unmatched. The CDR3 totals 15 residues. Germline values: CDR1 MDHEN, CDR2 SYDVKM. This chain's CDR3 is CASSPPGQVEEKLFF. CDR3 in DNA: TGTGCCAGCAGTCCCCCGGGACAGGTAGAAGAAAAACTGTTTTTT.

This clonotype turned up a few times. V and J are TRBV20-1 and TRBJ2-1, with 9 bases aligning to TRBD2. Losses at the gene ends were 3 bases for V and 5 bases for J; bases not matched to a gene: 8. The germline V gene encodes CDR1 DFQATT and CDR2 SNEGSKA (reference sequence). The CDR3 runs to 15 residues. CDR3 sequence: CSARGYSGGNNEQFF. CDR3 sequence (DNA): TGCAGTGCTAGGGGTTATAGCGGGGGCAACAATGAGCAGTTCTTC.

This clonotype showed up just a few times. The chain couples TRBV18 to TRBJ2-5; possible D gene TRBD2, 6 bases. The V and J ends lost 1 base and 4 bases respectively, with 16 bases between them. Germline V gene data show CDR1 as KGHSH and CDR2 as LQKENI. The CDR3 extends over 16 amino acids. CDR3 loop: CASSPQQTGVGETQYF. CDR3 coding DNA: TGTGCCAGCTCACCACAGCAGACGGGAGTCGGAGAGACCCAGTACTTC.

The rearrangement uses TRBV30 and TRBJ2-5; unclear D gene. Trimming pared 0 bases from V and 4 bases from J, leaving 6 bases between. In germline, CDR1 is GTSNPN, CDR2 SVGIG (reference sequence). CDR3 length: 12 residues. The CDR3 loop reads CAWSVMGETQYF. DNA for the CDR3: TGTGCCTGGAGTGTAATGGGAGAGACCCAGTACTTC.